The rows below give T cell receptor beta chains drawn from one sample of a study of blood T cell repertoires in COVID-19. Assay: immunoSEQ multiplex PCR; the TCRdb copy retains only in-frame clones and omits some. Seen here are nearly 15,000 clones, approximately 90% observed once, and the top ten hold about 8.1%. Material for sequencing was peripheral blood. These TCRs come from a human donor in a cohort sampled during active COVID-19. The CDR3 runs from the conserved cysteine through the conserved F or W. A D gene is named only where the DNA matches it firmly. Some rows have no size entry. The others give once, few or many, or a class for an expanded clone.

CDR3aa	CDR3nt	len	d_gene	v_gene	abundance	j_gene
CASSLTGGGEALHF	TGCGCCAGCAGCTTGACAGGGGGGGGTGAGGCCCTCCACTTT	14	TRBD1	TRBV5-1	NA	TRBJ1-6
CASMSRDRVDGYTF	TGTGCCAGCATGTCCCGGGACAGGGTCGATGGCTACACCTTC	14	TRBD1	TRBV25-1	NA	TRBJ1-2
CASSTGTGNQPQHF	TGTGCCAGCAGCACTGGGACAGGGAATCAGCCCCAGCATTTT	14	TRBD1	TRBV7-9	NA	TRBJ1-5
CASSQGLQVGELFF	TGTGCCAGCAGCCAAGGTTTACAAGTGGGGGAGCTGTTTTTT	14	NA	TRBV14	NA	TRBJ2-2
CASTVPGGNYGYTF	TGTGCCAGCACCGTCCCAGGGGGCAACTATGGCTACACCTTC	14	TRBD1	TRBV7-2	NA	TRBJ1-2
CASSLSSGGISEQFF	TGTGCCAGCAGCTTATCTTCGGGAGGAATAAGTGAGCAGTTCTTC	15	TRBD2	TRBV5-4	NA	TRBJ2-1
CASSRDRPYNEQFF	TGTGCCAGCAGCCGGGACAGGCCCTACAATGAGCAGTTCTTC	14	TRBD1	TRBV6-5	NA	TRBJ2-1
CASSSRGLDNQPQHF	TGTGCCAGTAGCAGTAGGGGGCTCGACAATCAGCCCCAGCATTTT	15	TRBD1	TRBV19	NA	TRBJ1-5
CASRPDRVSEAFF	TGTGCCAGCAGACCAGACAGGGTATCTGAAGCTTTCTTT	13	TRBD1	TRBV27	NA	TRBJ1-1
CASSRGVNTEAFF	TGTGCCAGCAGCCGGGGAGTGAACACTGAAGCTTTCTTT	13	NA	TRBV3-1/TRBV3-2	NA	TRBJ1-1
CASSPPFGEVGEQFF	TGTGCCAGTAGTCCCCCCTTCGGGGAGGTGGGGGAGCAGTTCTTC	15	NA	TRBV19	NA	TRBJ2-1
CASTRGSGRRQETQYF	TGTGCCAGCACGCGGGGTAGCGGGAGAAGACAAGAGACCCAGTACTTC	16	TRBD2	TRBV5-4	NA	TRBJ2-5
CASSQGKRSQETQYF	TGTGCCAGCAGCCAAGGCAAGCGGAGCCAAGAGACCCAGTACTTC	15	NA	TRBV14	once	TRBJ2-5
CSASEGQGNQPQHF	TGCAGTGCTAGTGAGGGACAAGGCAATCAGCCCCAGCATTTT	14	NA	TRBV20-1	once	TRBJ1-5
CASSAGLAGGGDTQYF	TGTGCCAGCAGCGCGGGACTAGCGGGAGGAGGAGATACGCAGTATTTT	16	TRBD2	TRBV9	NA	TRBJ2-3
CASSNSRVGSGTEAFF	TGTGCCAGCAGCAATAGCCGGGTAGGATCGGGCACTGAAGCTTTCTTT	16	NA	TRBV7-8	NA	TRBJ1-1
CATRRGGAGNNSPLHF	TGTGCCACCAGACGGGGGGGTGCAGGAAATAATTCACCCCTCCACTTT	16	NA	TRBV15	NA	TRBJ1-6
CASSPLAGGRTDTQYF	TGTGCCAGCAGCCCGCTAGCGGGAGGTCGCACAGATACGCAGTATTTT	16	TRBD2	TRBV9	once	TRBJ2-3
CASSQETGWDRRYTEAFF	TGTGCCAGCAGCCAGGAAACCGGCTGGGACAGGAGATACACTGAAGCTTTCTTT	18	TRBD1	TRBV14	NA	TRBJ1-1
CASSVYDRGPYEQFF	TGTGCCAGCAGCGTATACGACAGGGGGCCGTATGAGCAGTTCTTC	15	TRBD1	TRBV9	NA	TRBJ2-1
CASSNTGSNSPLHF	TGTGCCAGCAGCAATACAGGCTCTAATTCACCCCTCCACTTT	14	NA	TRBV7-9	NA	TRBJ1-6